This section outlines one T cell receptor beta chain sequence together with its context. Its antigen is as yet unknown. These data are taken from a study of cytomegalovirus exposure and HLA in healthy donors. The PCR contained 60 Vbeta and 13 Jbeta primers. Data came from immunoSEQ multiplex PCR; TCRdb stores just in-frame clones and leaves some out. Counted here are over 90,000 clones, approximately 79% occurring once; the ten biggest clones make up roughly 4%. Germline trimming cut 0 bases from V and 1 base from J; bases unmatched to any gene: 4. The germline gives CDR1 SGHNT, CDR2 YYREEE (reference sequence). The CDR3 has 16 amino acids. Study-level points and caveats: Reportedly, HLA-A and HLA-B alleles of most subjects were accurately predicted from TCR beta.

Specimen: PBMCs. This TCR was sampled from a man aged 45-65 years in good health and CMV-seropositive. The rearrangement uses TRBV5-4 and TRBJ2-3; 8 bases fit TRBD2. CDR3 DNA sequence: TGTGCCAGCAGCTTGGGGGGACTAGGTGGCACAGATACGCAGTATTTT. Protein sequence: CASSLGGLGGTDTQYF.